These 23 T cell receptor beta chains share one sample of origin, sequenced in a study of T-cell memory formation after mild COVID-19. TCRdb used MiXCR to reprocess the 5' RACE reads, holding one entry per CDR3 protein. Of 400,000 to 500,000 distinct CDR3 sequences listed, approximately 24% are singletons. The sample taken for sequencing was PBMCs or a T cell subset sorted from them (not recorded which). The receptors were gathered from an adult woman who had mild COVID-19 (a few samples of this study predate the infection). Cell type and time point are not known.

This clonotype was seen more than once but under ten times. This chain joins TRBV20-1 and TRBJ2-5; a weak D match, TRBD2 (6 bases). This CDR3 contains 13 residues. Trimming took off 4 bases at V and 4 bases at J, with 13 bases between the two ends. CDR1 DFQATT and CDR2 SNEGSKA come from the germline V gene (reference sequence). The CDR3 reads CSATLEGGETQYF. The CDR3 nucleotides read TGCAGTGCTACCCTGGAGGGAGGAGAGACCCAGTACTTC.

V usage is TRBV29-1 and J usage is TRBJ1-1; no definite D call. The CDR3 covers 13 residues. Germline V gene data show CDR1 as SQVTM and CDR2 as ANQGSEA. Trimming removed 4 bases from V and 0 bases from J, with 9 bases in between. For the CDR3, the DNA is TGCAGCGTTGTAGAACAGTTGAACACTGAAGCTTTCTTT. The encoded protein is CSVVEQLNTEAFF.

The chain carries TRBV3-1 and TRBJ2-3; D not certain. V lost 5 bases, J lost 1 base, and 22 bases lay in between. Germline V gives CDR1 LGHDT, CDR2 YNNKEL (reference sequence). The CDR3 is 18 amino acids. Written as DNA, the CDR3 is TGTGCCAGCAGCTACCCGCCTGGTAGCAGCTCTGGCACAGATACGCAGTATTTT. This codes for CASSYPPGSSSGTDTQYF.

The rearrangement joins TRBV19 to TRBJ2-1; D is uncertain. Germline CDR1 is LNHDA and CDR2 is SQIVND (reference sequence). With 5 bases removed from V and 0 bases from J, the gap between germline ends came to 8 bases. The CDR3 consists of 14 residues. The CDR3 DNA follows: TGTGCCAGTAGTGGCTACAGCTCCTACAATGAGCAGTTCTTC. Translation gives CASSGYSSYNEQFF.

This clonotype was found many times. This chain joins TRBV3-1 and TRBJ2-1; 8 bases are shared with TRBD1. J gave up 1 base and V 4 bases, and 6 bases lay outside the gene matches. The CDR3 extends over 16 amino acids. Germline CDR1 reads LGHDT; CDR2 reads YNNKEL (reference sequence). The CDR3 bases are TGTGCCAGCAGCCTCGGGACAGGAGTATCCTACAATGAGCAGTTCTTC. It encodes CASSLGTGVSYNEQFF.

A word on this clonotype: One end of the junction does not line up with germline, which may come from a read error. The V gene is TRBV6-2 or TRBV6-3, the J gene TRBJ1-5; D not certain. CDR1 is MNHEY and CDR2 is SVGEGT in the germline V gene. This CDR3 comprises 16 residues. The CDR3 region is CASSNSGSPSNQPQHF. CDR3 DNA sequence: TGTGCCAGCAGTAACTCGGGCAGTCCTAGCAATCAGCCCCAGCATTTT.

The rearrangement links TRBV6-5 to TRBJ2-7; 10 bases agree with TRBD2. The CDR3 contains 15 residues. The junction had 7 bases not matched to a gene; V was cut back by 5 bases and J by 3 bases. Germline CDR1 MNHEY, CDR2 SVGAGI. CDR3 amino acids: CASSGRRLAGYEQYF. Written as DNA, the CDR3 is TGTGCCAGCAGTGGGCGAAGACTAGCGGGCTACGAGCAGTACTTC.

This chain uses TRBV11-2 with TRBJ1-6; 7 nucleotides line up with TRBD1. Trimming at V came to 4 bases and at J to 8 bases, leaving 5 bases not matched to a gene. Germline V gene lookup returns CDR1 SGHAT and CDR2 FQNNGV. The CDR3 sequence is 14 residues long. The CDR3 loop reads CASSWGQLYSPLHF. The CDR3 bases are TGTGCCAGCAGCTGGGGACAGTTATATTCACCCCTCCACTTT.

The gene calls are TRBV4-1 and TRBJ1-1; 10 bases map to TRBD1. Germline lookup yields CDR1 MGHRA and CDR2 YSYEKL. The CDR3 covers 15 residues. V dropped 6 bases and J dropped 6; count of bases not matched to a gene: 10. As DNA, the CDR3 is TGCGCCAGCAGGGGACAGGGGAGGTGGGTTGCTGAAGCTTTCTTT. Its protein is CASRGQGRWVAEAFF.

The chain links TRBV11-2 to TRBJ2-1; D perhaps matches TRBD2 (6 bases). CDR3 length: 18 amino acids. The ends were cut back, 4 bases at V and 8 bases at J, with 27 bases in the middle. CDR1 is SGHAT, CDR2 FQNNGV, per germline. CDR3 nucleotides: TGTGCCAGCAGCTACCCTCTTGGGATGTGGGCGGGAAGGGATGAGCAGTTCTTC. Amino acids: CASSYPLGMWAGRDEQFF.

The chain employs TRBV7-9 and TRBJ2-1, with 10 positions matching TRBD2. V shed 7 bases and J 6 bases; nucleotides not matched to a gene: 6. CDR3 size: 14 residues. Germline loops: CDR1 SEHNR, CDR2 FQNEAQ (reference sequence). The CDR3 loop is CASTSGSKGNEQFF. Here the CDR3 DNA reads TGTGCCAGCACTAGCGGGAGTAAGGGCAATGAGCAGTTCTTC.

This chain uses TRBV5-1 with TRBJ1-1, with TRBD1 as a possible D gene (6 bases). Germline CDR1 reads SGHRS; CDR2 reads YFSETQ. This CDR3 is 17 amino acids long. V lost 2 bases and J lost 5, with 22 bases in between. The CDR3 DNA reads TGCGCCAGCAGCTTAAATGCCGTCAGCCAGGGGCATACTGAAGCTTTCTTT. Its protein product is CASSLNAVSQGHTEAFF.

This chain uses TRBV9 with TRBJ2-4, with D perhaps matching TRBD1 (5 bases). Germline CDR1 and CDR2: SGDLS and YYNGEE. The CDR3 consists of 14 residues. Trimming shortened V by 0 bases and J by 6 bases, and 10 bases separated the two germline ends. DNA for the CDR3: TGTGCCAGCAGCGTAGGACAGTCCCCAAACATTCAGTACTTC. Its protein product is CASSVGQSPNIQYF.

The gene calls are TRBV7-8 and TRBJ2-3; D gene unclear. Trimming cost V 7 bases and J 8 bases, with 16 bases left between them. The CDR3 spans 13 residues. CDR1 and CDR2 from the germline V gene are SGHVS and FQNEAQ. The CDR3 DNA is TGTGCCAGCACTGAGGATGAAGGGTTTACGCAGTATTTT. Amino acids: CASTEDEGFTQYF.

This clonotype came up a few times. The V gene is TRBV24-1, the J gene TRBJ2-2, with 9 positions matching TRBD1. Germline CDR1 is KGHDR and CDR2 is SFDVKD. V shed 4 bases, J shed 2 bases, and the junction held 10 bases outside the gene matches. The CDR3 runs 18 residues. CDR3 amino acids: CATSDRDLQGANTGELFF. For the CDR3, the DNA is TGTGCCACCAGTGACCGCGACCTACAGGGGGCTAACACCGGGGAGCTGTTTTTT.

In nucleotides, the CDR3 is TGTGCCAGCAGCTTACCAGGGGGTGAGAACACTGAAGCTTTCTTT. It specifies CASSLPGGENTEAFF. The chain carries TRBV11-2 and TRBJ1-1, with 7 bases that match TRBD1. There are 15 residues in the CDR3. Germline trimming cut 2 bases from V and 1 base from J; bases unmatched to any gene: 4. Germline V lookup: CDR1 SGHAT, CDR2 FQNNGV.

The chain joins TRBV12-3 or TRBV12-4 to TRBJ1-1; TRBD1 matches at 10 bases. This CDR3 contains 16 residues. V was pared by 6 bases and J by 0 bases, with 7 bases of the junction left unmatched. Written as DNA, the CDR3 is TGTGCCAGCAGGAGAACGGGACAGGGGATGAACACTGAAGCTTTCTTT. It is translated as CASRRTGQGMNTEAFF.

The V and J genes are TRBV7-9 and TRBJ2-3; D possibly corresponds to TRBD1 (5 bases). CDR3 length equals 15 residues. The germline V gene encodes CDR1 SEHNR and CDR2 FQNEAQ (reference sequence). Deletions cut 2 bases from V and 1 base from J, with 10 bases between. The CDR3 region has the DNA TGTGCCAGCAGCTTAATGACAGACCGCACAGATACGCAGTATTTT. It encodes CASSLMTDRTDTQYF.

This chain uses TRBV27 with TRBJ1-1, with D uncertain. The CDR3 has 13 residues. V dropped 2 bases and J dropped 5 bases, with 9 bases sitting between them. Germline-derived CDR1 and CDR2 are MNHEY and SMNVEV (reference sequence). The CDR3 here is CASSLMSWTEAFF. The CDR3, as DNA: TGTGCCAGCAGTTTAATGTCGTGGACTGAAGCTTTCTTT.

The chain couples TRBV12-3 or TRBV12-4 to TRBJ2-5; D perhaps matches TRBD1 (6 bases). V was cut by 7 bases and J by 2 bases, with 11 bases left in between. The CDR3 covers 13 residues. CDR3 in amino acids: CASTSGQQETQYF. The DNA of the CDR3 is TGTGCCAGCACCTCAGGACAGCAAGAGACCCAGTACTTC.

This clonotype showed up many times. This chain joins TRBV3-1 and TRBJ2-7; D might be TRBD1 or TRBD2, each matching 6 bases. The CDR3 spans 12 residues. The V gene lost 1 base and the J gene lost 10 bases, with 11 bases spanning the gap. Per germline, CDR1 LGHDT and CDR2 YNNKEL (reference sequence). In DNA, the CDR3 is TGTGCCAGCAGCCAAGCTGGGGGGACACAGTACTTC. Its translation: CASSQAGGTQYF.

The chain couples TRBV7-2 to TRBJ2-1; D is tentatively TRBD1 or TRBD2 (6 bases each). This CDR3 contains 13 residues. Trimming stripped 6 bases from V and 6 bases from J, with 12 bases between. CDR1 SGHTA and CDR2 FQGNSA come from the germline V gene. The CDR3 DNA is TGTGCCAGCAGTAACCGGGGGCTCAATGAGCAGTTCTTC. It yields the protein CASSNRGLNEQFF.

The rearrangement uses TRBV15 and TRBJ1-1; 7 positions match TRBD1. The junction had 1 base not matched to a gene; V was cut back by 0 bases and J by 3 bases. There are 14 residues in the CDR3. CDR1 and CDR2 from the germline V gene are LNHNV and YYDKDF (reference sequence). CDR3 in DNA: TGTGCCACCAGCAGAGATCAGGGGGACACTGAAGCTTTCTTT. The encoded protein is CATSRDQGDTEAFF.